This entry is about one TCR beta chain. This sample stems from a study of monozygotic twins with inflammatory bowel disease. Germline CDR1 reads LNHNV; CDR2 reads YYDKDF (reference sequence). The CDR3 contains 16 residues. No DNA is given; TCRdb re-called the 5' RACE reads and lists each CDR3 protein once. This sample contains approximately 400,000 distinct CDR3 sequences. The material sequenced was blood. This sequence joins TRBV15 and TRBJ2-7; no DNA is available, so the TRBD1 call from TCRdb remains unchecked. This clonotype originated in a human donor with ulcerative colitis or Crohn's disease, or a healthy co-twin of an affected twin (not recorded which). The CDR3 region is CATSRVTGESSYEQYF.